The rows below give T cell receptor beta chains drawn from one sample of a study of shared clonotypes between healthy human individuals. Repertoires were generated with immunoSEQ multiplex PCR, while TCRdb's copy carries only in-frame clones and drops some. The repertoire holds about 820,000 clones, with more than 85% as singletons. The source material was naive CD8+ T cells sorted from blood. The origin of the receptors is a man aged 25-40 years in good health. The CDR3 runs from the conserved cysteine through the conserved F or W. Fields, in order: CDR3 protein, V gene, clone size, D gene. The D gene is left open where the match is weak. Expanded clones get a size class; other rows say once, few or many, or leave the size out.

cdr3_aa: CASSGGLSQETQYF; v_call: TRBV9; clone_size: -; d_call: -
cdr3_aa: CASPTADGTEAFF; v_call: TRBV2; clone_size: -; d_call: -
cdr3_aa: CASSLLGLAGLDSGANVLTF; v_call: TRBV27; clone_size: -; d_call: TRBD2
cdr3_aa: CASRLQGKSTSEQYF; v_call: TRBV7-9; clone_size: -; d_call: -
cdr3_aa: CASSLLAGAPTGELFF; v_call: TRBV27; clone_size: -; d_call: TRBD2
cdr3_aa: CASSLRGAVPDTQYF; v_call: TRBV5-5; clone_size: -; d_call: -
cdr3_aa: CASSAGTMVGHEQYF; v_call: TRBV10-1; clone_size: -; d_call: -
cdr3_aa: CASSERSSGANVLTF; v_call: TRBV6-4; clone_size: -; d_call: -
cdr3_aa: CASSSPRTGGAALRGHEQYF; v_call: TRBV7-8; clone_size: -; d_call: TRBD1
cdr3_aa: CASSPPALNEQFF; v_call: TRBV9; clone_size: -; d_call: -
cdr3_aa: CASSRPGSYEQYF; v_call: TRBV5-5; clone_size: -; d_call: -
cdr3_aa: CASSYSAQGGYEQYF; v_call: TRBV6-6; clone_size: -; d_call: TRBD1
cdr3_aa: CASRMTSGRVHEQFF; v_call: TRBV28; clone_size: few; d_call: TRBD2
cdr3_aa: CASSHSGTGDTEAFF; v_call: TRBV4-1; clone_size: -; d_call: TRBD1
cdr3_aa: CASSLSTGVHTEAFF; v_call: TRBV11-2; clone_size: -; d_call: TRBD1
cdr3_aa: CASSHPGSSGNTIYF; v_call: TRBV7-9; clone_size: -; d_call: -
cdr3_aa: CASSPRARTEAFF; v_call: TRBV6-6; clone_size: -; d_call: -
cdr3_aa: CASRRDGSYEQYF; v_call: TRBV5-1; clone_size: -; d_call: -
cdr3_aa: CASSSPWGGSQETQYF; v_call: TRBV7-9; clone_size: -; d_call: TRBD2
cdr3_aa: CSIRWGDYEQYF; v_call: TRBV29-1; clone_size: -; d_call: -
cdr3_aa: CASSFSGSYNEQFF; v_call: TRBV27; clone_size: -; d_call: -
cdr3_aa: CSVNLPSGSLDEQFF; v_call: TRBV29-1; clone_size: -; d_call: TRBD2
cdr3_aa: CASSPTAGPTYEQYF; v_call: TRBV27; clone_size: -; d_call: TRBD2
cdr3_aa: CASSQGSKRATEAFF; v_call: TRBV14; clone_size: -; d_call: -
cdr3_aa: CASIRDGFGYGYTF; v_call: TRBV7-9; clone_size: -; d_call: -
cdr3_aa: CASSQGTGGTYEQYF; v_call: TRBV4-3; clone_size: once; d_call: TRBD1
cdr3_aa: CASSGERGTIYF; v_call: TRBV2; clone_size: -; d_call: -
cdr3_aa: CASSPTSGSYEQYF; v_call: TRBV6-5; clone_size: once; d_call: TRBD2
cdr3_aa: CASSPDRNSYNEQFF; v_call: TRBV27; clone_size: -; d_call: -
cdr3_aa: CASSPGLATYEQYF; v_call: TRBV7-6; clone_size: -; d_call: TRBD2
cdr3_aa: CSAYRGEGAEAFF; v_call: TRBV29-1; clone_size: -; d_call: TRBD1
cdr3_aa: CASSRDYPHNEQFF; v_call: TRBV27; clone_size: -; d_call: TRBD2
cdr3_aa: CASSTGQGDSYEQYF; v_call: TRBV5-1; clone_size: once; d_call: TRBD1
cdr3_aa: CASTWTGGIGGELFF; v_call: TRBV6-6; clone_size: once; d_call: TRBD1
cdr3_aa: CASRQGLSGELFF; v_call: TRBV27; clone_size: -; d_call: -
cdr3_aa: CASSLASGTYNEQFF; v_call: TRBV27; clone_size: -; d_call: TRBD2
cdr3_aa: CSVRLGDGDYGYTF; v_call: TRBV29-1; clone_size: -; d_call: -
cdr3_aa: CASSAGAYGYTF; v_call: TRBV27; clone_size: once; d_call: -
cdr3_aa: CASSQTELQTQYF; v_call: TRBV27; clone_size: -; d_call: -
cdr3_aa: CASSPSVEQYF; v_call: TRBV28; clone_size: -; d_call: -
cdr3_aa: CASTPAPGGYTGELFF; v_call: TRBV7-9; clone_size: -; d_call: TRBD1
cdr3_aa: CASKRLAGGYTDTQYF; v_call: TRBV19; clone_size: -; d_call: TRBD2
cdr3_aa: CASSEALREGGGAFF; v_call: TRBV2; clone_size: -; d_call: -
cdr3_aa: CASSPGTGNTIYF; v_call: TRBV11-2; clone_size: -; d_call: -
cdr3_aa: CAWQGVIEQFF; v_call: TRBV30; clone_size: -; d_call: TRBD1
cdr3_aa: CASSPSGRGTEAFF; v_call: TRBV7-9; clone_size: -; d_call: -
cdr3_aa: CASSGGTGAGYTF; v_call: TRBV5-5; clone_size: -; d_call: TRBD1
cdr3_aa: CSVGGLAGAYNEQFF; v_call: TRBV29-1; clone_size: few; d_call: TRBD2
cdr3_aa: CASSTDRGANGYTF; v_call: TRBV25-1; clone_size: -; d_call: TRBD1